The 14 T cell receptor beta chains listed next were all sequenced from one sample in a study of T cells expressing NK-cell markers. TCRdb re-analyzed the 5' RACE reads; it lists each CDR3 protein once, without DNA. The sample has about 150,000 distinct CDR3 sequences. Sequencing was performed on blood T cells: a sorted CD56 or NKG2C T cell subset, CD4+ or CD8+ T cells, or bulk PBMC T cells (not recorded which). The receptor source for this set is a woman aged 50 to 60 in good health.

The chain couples TRBV15 to TRBJ2-3; the D call of TRBD2 rests on TCRdb alone, since no DNA is present to check it. CDR3 size: 16 residues. Per germline, CDR1 LNHNV and CDR2 YYDKDF (reference sequence). The CDR3 here is CATSRVGLALTDTQYF.

This CDR3 is CASSPGQGPYEQYF. The chain recombines TRBV27 with TRBJ2-7; TCRdb proposes TRBD1, but this gene call is untestable without DNA. Germline CDR1 is MNHEY and CDR2 is SMNVEV (reference sequence). The CDR3 sequence is 14 residues long.

The rearrangement links TRBV2 to TRBJ2-5; TCRdb calls TRBD2, which cannot be checked without DNA. Germline CDR1 is SNHLY and CDR2 is FYNNEI. This CDR3 comprises 15 residues. CDR3 residues: CASSERLAGIETQYF.

The chain joins TRBV6-6 to TRBJ2-1; the TCRdb call, TRBD2, lacks DNA for checking. The CDR3 has 15 amino acids. Germline-derived CDR1 and CDR2 are MNHNY and SVGAGI (reference sequence). The CDR3 loop reads CASSTLAGVGNEQFF.

The J gene is TRBJ2-5, the V gene TRBV7-9. The CDR3 contains 14 residues. CDR1 SEHNR and CDR2 FQNEAQ come from the germline V gene (reference sequence). The CDR3 region is CASSRPTLEETQYF.

The chain employs TRBV28 and TRBJ2-4; TCRdb lists TRBD1, though no DNA is available to test this call. The CDR3 length is 17 residues. Germline CDR1 reads MDHEN; CDR2 reads SYDVKM. CDR3 amino acids: CASSPLTTALAKNIQYF.

The rearrangement uses TRBV10-1 and TRBJ2-7; the D call of TRBD1 rests on TCRdb alone, since no DNA is present to check it. From germline, CDR1 is WNHNN and CDR2 SYGVQD (reference sequence). The CDR3 contains 11 residues. CDR3 region: CAVSRGNEQYF.

The gene calls are TRBV9 and TRBJ1-1. The germline V gene has CDR1 SGDLS and CDR2 YYNGEE. The CDR3 consists of 14 residues. The CDR3 spells CASSVDLRSTEAFF.

The gene calls are TRBV12-3 or TRBV12-4 and TRBJ1-1; the D gene TCRdb calls, TRBD1, cannot be checked with no DNA. This CDR3 has 13 residues. The CDR3: CASIWTPNTEAFF.

V gene TRBV27 combines with J gene TRBJ2-3. Germline V gene lookup returns CDR1 MNHEY and CDR2 SMNVEV (reference sequence). The CDR3 spans 11 residues. This chain's CDR3 is CASSRTDTQYF.

V is TRBV12-3 or TRBV12-4 and J is TRBJ1-2; lacking DNA, the TRBD1 call made by TCRdb goes unchecked. This CDR3 comprises 16 residues. This chain's CDR3 is CASSFTRGTPNYGYTF.

The chain is built from TRBV7-2 and TRBJ2-1; TCRdb calls TRBD1, which cannot be checked without DNA. Germline lookup yields CDR1 SGHTA and CDR2 FQGNSA. CDR3 length equals 15 residues. CDR3 amino acids: CASSRFGTGFNEQFF.

This chain connects TRBV29-1 to TRBJ1-1; TCRdb proposes TRBD1, but this gene call is untestable without DNA. Per the germline V gene, CDR1 is SQVTM and CDR2 is ANQGSEA. The CDR3 extends over 12 amino acids. The CDR3 loop is CSVQGGNTEAFF.

This chain connects TRBV20-1 to TRBJ2-2; the D call of TRBD2 rests on TCRdb alone, since no DNA is present to check it. Germline V lookup: CDR1 DFQATT, CDR2 SNEGSKA (reference sequence). This CDR3 is built from 14 residues. The chain's CDR3 is CSAESGGNTGELFF.